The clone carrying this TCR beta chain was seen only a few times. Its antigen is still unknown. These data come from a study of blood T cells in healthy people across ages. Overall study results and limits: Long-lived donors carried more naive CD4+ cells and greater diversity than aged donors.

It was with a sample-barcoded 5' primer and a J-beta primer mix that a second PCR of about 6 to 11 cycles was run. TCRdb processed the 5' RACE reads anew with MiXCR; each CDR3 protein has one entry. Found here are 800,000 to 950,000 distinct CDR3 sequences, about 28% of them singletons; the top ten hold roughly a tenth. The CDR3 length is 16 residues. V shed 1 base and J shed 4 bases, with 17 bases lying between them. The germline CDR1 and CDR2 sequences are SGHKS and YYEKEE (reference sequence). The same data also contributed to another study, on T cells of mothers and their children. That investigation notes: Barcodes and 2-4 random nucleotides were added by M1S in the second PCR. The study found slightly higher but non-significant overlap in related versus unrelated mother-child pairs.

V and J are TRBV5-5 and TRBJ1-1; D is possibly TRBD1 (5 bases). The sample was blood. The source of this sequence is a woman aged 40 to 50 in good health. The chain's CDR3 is CASSLSYRSGTTEAFF. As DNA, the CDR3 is TGTGCCAGCAGCTTGTCTTACAGGAGCGGGACCACTGAAGCTTTCTTT.